This T cell receptor beta chain was captured in a study of blood T cell repertoires in COVID-19. Study overall: Spain, Italy and the United States supplied samples that represented acute and convalescent COVID-19. PBMCs, B-cell-depleted T cells, or T cells provided the cDNA or gDNA that made up the material.

Germline CDR1 SGDLS, CDR2 YYNGEE. V was trimmed by 4 bases and J by 2 bases, leaving 13 bases between them. The CDR3 is 15 amino acids. Per the original methods: Amplification of reference gene primers was used by the study to estimate nucleated cell counts. TCRdb's table, derived via immunoSEQ multiplex PCR, lists solely in-frame clones and lacks some. V, J and clone size are those of that table, while D and trimming were read from the DNA. The sample records fewer than 45,000 clones, around 85% being singletons. The V and J genes are TRBV9 and TRBJ2-1; maybe TRBD2 (6 bases). The sequenced sample was peripheral blood. The receptor was isolated from a woman of 80 years or more with acute or convalescent COVID-19. CDR3 protein: CASSRAGAAYNEQFF. The CDR3 nucleotides are TGTGCCAGCAGCCGAGCGGGTGCGGCCTACAATGAGCAGTTCTTC. Complete variable domain (other parts from reference TRBV9 and TRBJ2-1): DSGVTQTPKHLITATGQRVTLRCSPRSGDLSVYWYQQSLDQGLQFLIQYYNGEERAKGNILERFSAQQFPDLHSELNLSSLELGDSALYFCASSRAGAAYNEQFFGPGTRLTVL.